This section outlines one TCR beta chain sequence together with its context. CD8+ and CD4+ T cells circulating in blood were sequenced for TCR beta. V lost 5 bases to trimming and J lost 4 bases; unmatched junction nucleotides: 17. CDR1 is DFQATT and CDR2 is SNEGSKA in the germline V gene (reference sequence). The CDR3 covers 17 residues. These data originate in a study of CD8 T cells in Susac syndrome. The RNA input was about 0.45 to 1 ug, and it was reverse transcribed with random hexamers. Amplification of the TCR beta CDR3 was carried out by immunoSEQ multiplex PCR, which spanned a total of 54 Vbeta and 13 Jbeta segments. TCRdb itself ran the immunoSEQ multiplex PCR reads through MiXCR, one entry per CDR3 protein. Of about 170,000 distinct CDR3 sequences listed, about 94% are singletons.

Source material: CD4+ T cells from PBMCs. The chain combines TRBV20-1 with TRBJ1-5, with 7 nucleotides matching TRBD1. The source of this sequence is a human donor with multiple sclerosis. The CDR3 sequence: CSAHIPLTGVANQPQHF. The CDR3 region has the DNA TGCAGTGCTCATATACCCCTCACAGGGGTCGCGAATCAGCCCCAGCATTTT.